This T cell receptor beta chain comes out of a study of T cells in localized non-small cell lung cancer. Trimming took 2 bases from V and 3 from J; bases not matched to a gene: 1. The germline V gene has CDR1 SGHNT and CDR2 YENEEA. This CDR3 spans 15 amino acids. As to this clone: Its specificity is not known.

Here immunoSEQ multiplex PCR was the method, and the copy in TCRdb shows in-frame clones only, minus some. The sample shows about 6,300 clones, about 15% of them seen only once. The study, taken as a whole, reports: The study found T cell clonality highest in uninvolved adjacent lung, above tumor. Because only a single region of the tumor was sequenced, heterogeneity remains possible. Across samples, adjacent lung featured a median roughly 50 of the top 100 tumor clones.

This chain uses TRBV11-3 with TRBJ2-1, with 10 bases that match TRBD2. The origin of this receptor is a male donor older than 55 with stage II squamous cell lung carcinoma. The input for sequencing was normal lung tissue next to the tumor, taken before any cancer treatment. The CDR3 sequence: CASSLSSGSYNEQFF. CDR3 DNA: TGTGCCAGCAGCTTATCTAGCGGGAGCTACAATGAGCAGTTCTTC. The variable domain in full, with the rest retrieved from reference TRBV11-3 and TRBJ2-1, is EAGVVQSPRYKIIEKKQPVAFWCNPISGHNTLYWYLQNLGQGPELLIRYENEEAVDDSQLPKDRFSAERLKGVDSTLKIQPAELGDSAVYLCASSLSSGSYNEQFFGPGTRLTVL.